This T cell receptor (beta chain) was recovered during a study of Graves' ophthalmopathy and Graves' hyperthyroidism. Study background: Peripheral blood was obtained at first diagnosis, ahead of any treatment. Whole-study results and caveats: Most expanded clonotypes from thyroid (those above 0.001 frequency) were also found in blood.

A duration under 3 months, NOSPECS ≥4, CAS ≥3 and moderate-to-severe activity characterized the donors with ophthalmopathy. Germline CDR1 and CDR2: SGHTA and FQGNSA. The CDR3 is 13 residues long. V lost 5 bases and J 12 bases, leaving 17 bases between the germline ends. Amplified material comprised TCR beta CDR3 regions derived from RNA transcripts. Investigators did first-round RT-PCR with HTBI primers, then second-round multiplex PCR. TCRdb independently ran MiXCR on the multiplex PCR reads; one entry per CDR3 protein. The table shows under 60,000 distinct CDR3 sequences, with around 50% occurring only once. With respect to this clonotype: Its antigen is unidentified.

The TCR comes from an adult woman with Graves' ophthalmopathy. The sequencing input was peripheral blood. V gene TRBV7-2 combines with J gene TRBJ2-1; D is unclear. The CDR3 DNA follows: TGTGCCAGCAGCCCCGCCCTAGGAGATACGCAGTTCTTC. Its protein product is CASSPALGDTQFF.